Listed here are 10 T cell receptor beta chains from one sample, sequenced in a study of T-cell memory formation after mild COVID-19 (dated by TCRdb to about 2021). The protocol used for the library was 5' RACE. The sequencer was an Illumina NovaSeq 6000. The raw public reads went through TCRdb reprocessing: fastp at Q25, MiXCR clone calling, in-frame beta chains kept. Every entry covers one CDR3 protein and lists the most common genes and DNA from its rows. This sample lists 280,000 or so distinct CDR3 sequences; approximately 8.4% were detected once. The ten most abundant clones make up about 20% of the sample. What was sequenced was PBMCs or a T cell subset sorted from them (not recorded which). The receptors were gathered from a man aged 18-30 years who had mild COVID-19 (a few samples of this study predate the infection). The sample titles of this study are shuffled in the database, so cell type and time point are left out; the donor was told from shared clones.

This clonotype was counted between two and nine times. The chain is built from TRBV6-5 and TRBJ1-2; D perhaps matches TRBD1 (5 bases). The CDR3 sequence is 16 residues long. Trimming took off 0 bases at V and 7 bases at J, with 18 bases between the two ends. Germline V gene data show CDR1 as MNHEY and CDR2 as SVGAGI. CDR3 in amino acids: CASSYSGRGDGGGYTF. CDR3 bases: TGTGCCAGCAGTTACTCGGGTCGGGGAGATGGGGGTGGCTACACCTTC.

The genes are TRBV19 and TRBJ2-7; 9 bases agree with TRBD1. V shed 5 bases and J 2 bases; nucleotides not matched to a gene: 7. Germline CDR1 reads LNHDA; CDR2 reads SQIVND (reference sequence). This CDR3 has 15 amino acids. The CDR3 loop reads CASSRDRVGAYEQYF. CDR3 nucleotide sequence: TGTGCCAGTAGTCGGGACAGGGTGGGAGCCTACGAGCAGTACTTC.

The chain has TRBV19 and TRBJ1-5; TRBD1 matches at 8 bases. The CDR3 loop spans 14 amino acids. From germline, CDR1 is LNHDA and CDR2 SQIVND (reference sequence). The J segment lost 6 bases and the V segment lost 4 bases, leaving 5 bases of the junction unmatched. CDR3 residues: CASSTADRVQPQHF. CDR3 sequence (DNA): TGTGCCAGTAGTACGGCGGACAGGGTTCAGCCCCAGCATTTT.

This clonotype was seen ten or more times. The chain joins TRBV6-5 to TRBJ1-1; D remains ambiguous. This CDR3 has 14 residues. Trimming stripped 6 bases from V and 5 bases from J, with 16 bases between. Per germline, CDR1 MNHEY and CDR2 SVGAGI. The DNA of the CDR3 is TGTGCCAGCAGACCCCCCTCTGGGGATACTGAAGCTTTCTTT. As protein: CASRPPSGDTEAFF.

Only a few counts were recorded for this clonotype. The genes are TRBV4-3 and TRBJ1-4; 7 bases match TRBD1. Germline loops: CDR1 LGHNA, CDR2 YSLEER. The CDR3 is 15 amino acids. V was clipped by 2 bases and J by 4 bases; unmatched bases: 4. CDR3 sequence reads: CASSQSGTVNEKLFF. The CDR3 region has the DNA TGCGCCAGCAGCCAATCCGGGACAGTTAATGAAAAACTGTTTTTT.

This clonotype came up a few times. The genes are TRBV7-2 and TRBJ1-1, with D unclear. Trimming took off 5 bases at V and 3 bases at J, with 10 bases between the two ends. The CDR3 sequence is 13 residues long. Germline values: CDR1 SGHTA, CDR2 FQGNSA. This CDR3 reads CASSRVRDTEAFF. The CDR3 DNA reads TGTGCCAGCAGCAGGGTTCGGGACACTGAAGCTTTCTTT. Combining the CDR3 with reference TRBV7-2 and TRBJ1-1 gives the whole variable domain GAGVSQSPSNKVTEKGKDVELRCDPISGHTALYWYRQSLGQGLEFLIYFQGNSAPDKSGLPSDRFSAERTGGSVSTLTIQRTQQEDSAVYLCASSRVRDTEAFFGQGTRLTVV.

This clonotype was seen at least ten times. The V and J genes are TRBV19 and TRBJ2-7; D might be TRBD2 (7 bases). This CDR3 is built from 14 residues. Trimming shortened V by 4 bases and J by 3 bases, and 13 bases separated the two germline ends. Germline V lookup: CDR1 LNHDA, CDR2 SQIVND (reference sequence). This CDR3 reads CASSKGGAFYEQYF. CDR3 nucleotides: TGTGCCAGTAGTAAGGGGGGGGCGTTCTACGAGCAGTACTTC. The full variable domain, in which reference TRBV19 and TRBJ2-7 provide the parts outside the CDR3, is DGGITQSPKYLFRKEGQNVTLSCEQNLNHDAMYWYRQDPGQGLRLIYYSQIVNDFQKGDIAEGYSVSREKKESFPLTVTSAQKNPTAFYLCASSKGGAFYEQYFGPGTRLTVT.

This clonotype was detected ten times or more. V and J are TRBV5-1 and TRBJ2-1; tentative D call: TRBD1 (5 bases). Trimming removed 4 bases from V and 2 bases from J, with 13 bases in between. The length of the CDR3 is 15 residues. Germline CDR1 reads SGHRS; CDR2 reads YFSETQ. The CDR3 region has the DNA TGCGCCAGCAGCCCCACCAGGGCCACCTACAATGAGCAGTTCTTC. Encoded protein: CASSPTRATYNEQFF.

The sample holds a few counts of this clonotype. The genes are TRBV7-9 and TRBJ2-7; a weak D match, TRBD1 (5 bases). Trimming shortened V by 6 bases and J by 0 bases, and 9 bases separated the two germline ends. Germline CDR1 reads SEHNR; CDR2 reads FQNEAQ (reference sequence). The CDR3 sequence is 13 residues long. The CDR3 region has the DNA TGTGCCAGCAGTCGACAGATCTCCTACGAGCAGTACTTC. Translation: CASSRQISYEQYF. Full variable domain (remainder filled in from reference TRBV7-9 and TRBJ2-7): DTGVSQNPRHKITKRGQNVTFRCDPISEHNRLYWYRQTLGQGPEFLTYFQNEAQLEKSRLLSDRFSAERPKGSFSTLEIQRTEQGDSAMYLCASSRQISYEQYFGPGTRLTVT.

About this clonotype itself: A junction end diverges from the germline sequence, so it may reflect a read error. The genes are TRBV6-6 and TRBJ1-5; weak D call: TRBD1 (5 bases). This CDR3 is 13 amino acids long. Germline CDR1 reads MNHNY; CDR2 reads SVGAGI (reference sequence). The CDR3: CDSSTGAGQPQHF. The DNA for the CDR3 is TGTGACAGCAGTACAGGCGCGGGTCAGCCCCAGCATTTT.